This is a list of T cell receptor beta chains from one sample in a study of shared clonotypes between healthy human individuals. TCRdb's table, derived via immunoSEQ multiplex PCR, lists solely in-frame clones and lacks some. The top ten hold about 12% of the sample, which has approximately 470,000 clones, 81% seen once. The sample was PBMCs. The receptors were sampled from a woman between 40 and 55 years old in good health. Some clones in this sample may be carry-over from other donors' samples. Both conserved end residues are part of each CDR3. Fields, in order: V gene, D gene, clone size, J gene, CDR3 protein, CDR3 DNA. A D gene is named only where the DNA matches it firmly. Expanded clones are given a class, and other clones once, few, many or no size at all.

v_call: TRBV7-3; d_call: .; clone_size: .; j_call: TRBJ2-2; cdr3_aa: CASSSPGAGPTGELFF; cdr3_nt: TGTGCCAGCAGCTCCCCCGGGGCAGGCCCCACCGGGGAGCTGTTTTTT
v_call: TRBV25-1; d_call: TRBD2; clone_size: .; j_call: TRBJ2-1; cdr3_aa: CATTLGGSSYNEQFF; cdr3_nt: TGTGCCACCACCCTAGGCGGGAGCTCCTACAATGAGCAGTTCTTC
v_call: TRBV6-5; d_call: .; clone_size: .; j_call: TRBJ2-5; cdr3_aa: CASSYRPQGFLETQYF; cdr3_nt: TGTGCCAGCAGTTACCGCCCCCAGGGATTTTTAGAGACCCAGTACTTC
v_call: TRBV30; d_call: .; clone_size: .; j_call: TRBJ2-4; cdr3_aa: CAWSEVGMRWVQYF; cdr3_nt: TGTGCCTGGAGTGAGGTAGGGATGAGATGGGTTCAGTACTTC
v_call: TRBV5-4; d_call: .; clone_size: .; j_call: TRBJ2-7; cdr3_aa: CASSLGDGYEQYF; cdr3_nt: TGTGCCAGCAGCTTAGGGGACGGCTACGAGCAGTACTTC
v_call: TRBV9; d_call: .; clone_size: once; j_call: TRBJ2-2; cdr3_aa: CASDYNEGTANTGELFF; cdr3_nt: TGTGCCAGCGACTACAATGAAGGGACGGCTAACACCGGGGAGCTGTTTTTT
v_call: TRBV5-1; d_call: .; clone_size: .; j_call: TRBJ2-6; cdr3_aa: CASSLRESGANVLTF; cdr3_nt: TGCGCCAGCAGCCTCAGGGAATCTGGGGCCAACGTCCTGACTTTC
v_call: TRBV19; d_call: .; clone_size: few; j_call: TRBJ1-3; cdr3_aa: CASSVSRGSLGNTIYF; cdr3_nt: TGTGCCAGTAGTGTTTCGAGGGGCAGCCTCGGAAACACCATATATTTT
v_call: TRBV4-1; d_call: TRBD2; clone_size: .; j_call: TRBJ2-5; cdr3_aa: CASSLSGAGGQETQYF; cdr3_nt: TGCGCCAGCAGCCTTTCTGGGGCGGGAGGGCAAGAGACCCAGTACTTC
v_call: TRBV5-6; d_call: .; clone_size: .; j_call: TRBJ1-1; cdr3_aa: CASSKNTEAFF; cdr3_nt: TGTGCCAGCAGCAAGAACACTGAAGCTTTCTTT
v_call: TRBV9; d_call: TRBD2; clone_size: .; j_call: TRBJ2-7; cdr3_aa: CASSVEGTSGSYEQYF; cdr3_nt: TGTGCCAGCAGCGTAGAGGGGACTAGCGGGTCTTACGAGCAGTACTTC
v_call: TRBV9; d_call: TRBD2; clone_size: .; j_call: TRBJ2-7; cdr3_aa: CASSVASGSAYEQYF; cdr3_nt: TGTGCCAGCAGCGTAGCCAGCGGGAGTGCCTACGAGCAGTACTTC
v_call: TRBV29-1; d_call: TRBD2; clone_size: .; j_call: TRBJ2-1; cdr3_aa: CSVEVLAKDSYNEQFF; cdr3_nt: TGCAGCGTTGAAGTACTAGCGAAGGACTCCTACAATGAGCAGTTCTTC
v_call: TRBV5-5; d_call: .; clone_size: few; j_call: TRBJ2-7; cdr3_aa: CASSFGSYEQYF; cdr3_nt: TGTGCCAGCAGCTTCGGCAGTTACGAGCAGTACTTC
v_call: TRBV5-4; d_call: TRBD2; clone_size: .; j_call: TRBJ2-3; cdr3_aa: CASRRTSGRTTDTQYF; cdr3_nt: TGTGCCAGCAGACGAACTAGCGGGAGAACCACAGATACGCAGTATTTT
v_call: TRBV27; d_call: .; clone_size: .; j_call: TRBJ2-7; cdr3_aa: CASSTQGPYEQYF; cdr3_nt: TGTGCCAGCTCAACGCAGGGGCCCTACGAGCAGTACTTC
v_call: TRBV27; d_call: TRBD2; clone_size: .; j_call: TRBJ2-1; cdr3_aa: CASKIAGEEEQFF; cdr3_nt: TGTGCCAGCAAAATAGCGGGAGAAGAGGAGCAGTTCTTC
v_call: TRBV9; d_call: .; clone_size: .; j_call: TRBJ2-7; cdr3_aa: CASSAHSGPPSYEQYF; cdr3_nt: TGTGCCAGCAGCGCGCATAGCGGACCCCCCTCCTACGAGCAGTACTTC
v_call: TRBV7-3; d_call: TRBD1; clone_size: many; j_call: TRBJ2-2; cdr3_aa: CASATGGTGELFF; cdr3_nt: TGTGCCAGCGCTACAGGGGGAACCGGGGAGCTGTTTTTT
v_call: TRBV19; d_call: TRBD2; clone_size: .; j_call: TRBJ2-3; cdr3_aa: CASGLAGYTDTQYF; cdr3_nt: TGTGCCAGTGGCCTAGCGGGGTACACAGATACGCAGTATTTT
v_call: TRBV18; d_call: TRBD1; clone_size: .; j_call: TRBJ2-3; cdr3_aa: CASSPGQGLNTQYF; cdr3_nt: TGTGCCAGCTCACCGGGACAGGGACTAAATACGCAGTATTTT
v_call: TRBV19; d_call: TRBD2; clone_size: .; j_call: TRBJ2-7; cdr3_aa: CASSIVTSGRYEQYF; cdr3_nt: TGTGCCAGTAGTATAGTCACTAGCGGGAGATACGAGCAGTACTTC
v_call: TRBV25-1; d_call: .; clone_size: once; j_call: TRBJ2-5; cdr3_aa: CASSEWGDEETQYF; cdr3_nt: TGTGCCAGCAGTGAATGGGGAGATGAAGAGACCCAGTACTTC
v_call: TRBV6-1; d_call: TRBD2; clone_size: .; j_call: TRBJ2-7; cdr3_aa: CATIPPSGRYEQYF; cdr3_nt: TGTGCCACCATCCCACCTAGCGGGAGATACGAGCAGTACTTC
v_call: TRBV6-1; d_call: .; clone_size: .; j_call: TRBJ1-5; cdr3_aa: CASTAEVSNQPQHF; cdr3_nt: TGTGCCAGCACCGCGGAGGTTAGCAATCAGCCCCAGCATTTT
v_call: TRBV28; d_call: .; clone_size: .; j_call: TRBJ2-7; cdr3_aa: CASSSPLAREQYF; cdr3_nt: TGTGCCAGCAGTTCACCGCTAGCGCGGGAGCAGTACTTC
v_call: TRBV4-1; d_call: .; clone_size: .; j_call: TRBJ2-2; cdr3_aa: CASSPGATKNTGELFF; cdr3_nt: TGCGCCAGCAGCCCCGGGGCAACAAAAAACACCGGGGAGCTGTTTTTT
v_call: TRBV27; d_call: .; clone_size: .; j_call: TRBJ2-7; cdr3_aa: CASSPGRGAYEQYF; cdr3_nt: TGTGCCAGCAGTCCAGGACGGGGTGCCTACGAGCAGTACTTC
v_call: TRBV5-1; d_call: .; clone_size: once; j_call: TRBJ2-1; cdr3_aa: CASSPEASGSSYNEQFF; cdr3_nt: TGCGCCAGCAGCCCCGAGGCCTCCGGGAGCTCCTACAATGAGCAGTTCTTC
v_call: TRBV28; d_call: .; clone_size: once; j_call: TRBJ1-5; cdr3_aa: CASSFGRSNQPQHF; cdr3_nt: TGTGCCAGCAGTTTCGGACGAAGCAATCAGCCCCAGCATTTT
v_call: TRBV7-9; d_call: .; clone_size: .; j_call: TRBJ2-7; cdr3_aa: CAAQGGSAFEQYF; cdr3_nt: TGTGCCGCCCAGGGGGGGTCAGCCTTCGAGCAGTACTTC